The T cell receptor (beta chain) under discussion was sequenced for a study of cytomegalovirus exposure and HLA in healthy donors (dated by TCRdb to about 2017). Background for the entire study: According to a later analysis, one platform produced both the approximately 110 validation repertoires and the 670 or so repertoires of the first cohort. The study combined high-throughput TCR immunosequencing, statistical association of individual TCRs with disease status, and machine learning to predict cytomegalovirus infection status. The study aimed to test whether cataloging public T cell receptors could reveal signatures of past pathogen exposure. A separate validation cohort of over 95 different subjects was used in addition to the approximately 700-subject first cohort.

Paper-wide results and their limitations: The classifier was reported to diagnose cytomegalovirus status with high specificity and sensitivity in both the original cohort and the validation cohort. The validation cohort had no HLA typing available for a later analysis, so co-occurrence within that cohort was assessed over all 130 or so repertoires. According to the authors, the approach could potentially be generalized to other disease states and immunological phenotypes. Most TCR sequences were seen in very few donors, while some public TCRs were found in many individuals. Of the cluster scores, approximately 94% were above 0 in a later analysis, which found that TCRs clustered in the first cohort also tended to co-occur in the 110 or so validation repertoires. Three of the identified cytomegalovirus-associated TCR beta chains were confirmed in vitro to be specific for cytomegalovirus antigens. A total of some 180 TCR beta chains were listed by the study as associated with cytomegalovirus.

The donors were included in the validation cohort of around 120 subjects, a group kept apart from the roughly 700-subject first cohort. Receptor amplification or capture employed the immunoSEQ multiplex PCR assay. The paper's processing steps were these. A statistical classification framework was built for diagnosing cytomegalovirus status from the catalog of TCR beta chain sequences. In its TCRdb copy, this immuneACCESS table keeps in-frame sequences only and misses some clones. Where compared with another copy, unresolved V genes explain less than half of these, and the others have no known cause. Clone size and the V and J calls come from that table; the DNA yielded D and trimming. For this sample there are about 82,000 clones; 85% to 95% appear just once. The ten largest clones represent 0.55% to 0.75% of the sample. Notes on this clone: This receptor's antigen is unknown. Nothing much larger sits one base from this clone, and base qualities are not available.

Looking up the germline V gene (reference sequence) yields CDR1 LNHDA and CDR2 SQIVND. Counted from cysteine to phenylalanine, this CDR3 has 14 amino acids. Only the CDR3 part of the read is kept: 42 bases, read in frame from the first base. V is clipped by 3 bases and J by 0 bases, and the sequence between their germline boundaries is 9 bases long. The receptor comes from a woman aged 18-29 years in good health and CMV-seronegative. The sequencing input was PBMCs. The sequence links TRBV19 to TRBJ2-7; there is no confident call for the D gene. At the DNA level, the sequence is TGTGCCAGTAGTATTAGCCTCAGCTCCTACGAGCAGTACTTC. This is translated as CASSISLSSYEQYF.